The present T cell receptor beta chain was sequenced within a study of blood T cell repertoires in COVID-19. The overall study: Material from acute and convalescent COVID-19 was sourced from the United States, Italy and Spain.

In the source study's methods: Quantification of nucleated cells was approximated via reference gene primer amplification. Some clones are missing from TCRdb's copy, which holds only in-frame ones; the method was immunoSEQ multiplex PCR. The V and J calls and the clone size are those of that table, but D and trimming were determined from the DNA. The sample holds about 80,000 clones, roughly 87% seen once. CDR1 and CDR2 from the germline V gene are MNHNS and SASEGT. The junction had 7 bases not matched to a gene; V was cut back by 5 bases and J by 1 base. This CDR3 is built from 15 residues. This receptor was obtained from an elderly man with acute or convalescent COVID-19. Source material: peripheral blood. V and J are TRBV6-1 and TRBJ1-1, with 7 bases that match TRBD1. The CDR3 DNA is TGTGCCAGCAGTCTTCCTCAGGGGGGGAACACTGAAGCTTTCTTT. It encodes CASSLPQGGNTEAFF.